These 15 T cell receptor beta chains came from one sample sequenced in a study of early stage breast cancer tumors. The table came from immunoSEQ multiplex PCR; TCRdb's copy has only in-frame clones and leaves some out. The sample shows about 69,000 clones, over 80% of them seen only once. The sequenced sample consisted of blood. The receptors stem from a person aged 40 to 49 with breast cancer.

This chain connects TRBV30 to TRBJ1-1; D possibly corresponds to TRBD1 (5 bases). Germline loops: CDR1 GTSNPN, CDR2 SVGIG (reference sequence). Trimming cost V 5 bases and J 4 bases, with 11 bases left between them. The CDR3 is 12 amino acids. For the CDR3, the DNA is TGTGCCTGGGGGCGGACAACCACTGAAGCTTTCTTT. Protein: CAWGRTTTEAFF.

The V and J genes are TRBV7-9 and TRBJ2-7; D possibly corresponds to TRBD1 (5 bases). V was shortened by 6 bases and J by 4 bases, with 19 bases between the two germline ends. This CDR3 spans 15 amino acids. Germline CDR1 reads SEHNR; CDR2 reads FQNEAQ (reference sequence). CDR3 nucleotides: TGTGCCAGCAGTCGACAGTTTGTGGGGTCATACGAGCAGTACTTC. It encodes CASSRQFVGSYEQYF.

V usage is TRBV18 and J usage is TRBJ2-7; 13 bases map to TRBD2. In germline, CDR1 is KGHSH, CDR2 LQKENI. Germline trimming cut 6 bases from V and 6 bases from J; bases unmatched to any gene: 11. This CDR3 spans 16 amino acids. CDR3 in amino acids: CASSPRTSGSKTEQYF. As DNA, the CDR3 is TGTGCCAGCTCCCCCCGGACTAGCGGGAGTAAGACCGAGCAGTACTTC.

This clone was counted a single time. This chain uses TRBV28 with TRBJ2-7; no definite D call. The CDR3 sequence is 14 residues long. V dropped 5 bases and J dropped 0 bases, with 11 bases sitting between them. CDR1 and CDR2 (germline): MDHEN, SYDVKM. The CDR3, as DNA: TGTGCCAGCAGTCCCTACACAACCTCCTACGAGCAGTACTTC. Its protein is CASSPYTTSYEQYF.

This clone has more than one count but fewer than ten. This chain connects TRBV10-3 to TRBJ1-5; TRBD1 might be the D (5 bases). From germline, CDR1 is ENHRY and CDR2 SYGVKD. Trimming shortened V by 4 bases and J by 6 bases, and 10 bases separated the two germline ends. The CDR3 is 13 amino acids. The CDR3 sequence is CAISGGDSQPQHF. Written as DNA, the CDR3 is TGTGCCATCAGTGGAGGGGATAGTCAGCCCCAGCATTTT.

The rearrangement joins TRBV11-2 to TRBJ1-4; D uncertain. This CDR3 contains 14 residues. The germline gives CDR1 SGHAT, CDR2 FQNNGV. The V and J ends lost 1 base and 8 bases respectively, with 11 bases between them. CDR3: CASSLGSRGEKLFF. The CDR3 nucleotides read TGTGCCAGCAGCTTAGGATCACGAGGGGAAAAACTGTTTTTT.

This clone was seen a few times. The chain recombines TRBV6-1 with TRBJ2-7, with D unresolved. The CDR3 sequence is 14 residues long. The germline V gene has CDR1 MNHNS and CDR2 SASEGT. V dropped 3 bases and J dropped 2 bases, with 11 bases sitting between them. The CDR3 reads CASSDALPPYEQYF. The CDR3 coding sequence is TGTGCCAGCAGTGATGCACTTCCTCCCTACGAGCAGTACTTC.

This clone was counted only a few times. CDR3 loop: CASSLGDTLGGYTF. Written as DNA, the CDR3 is TGCGCCAGCAGCTTGGGGGACACGCTCGGTGGCTACACCTTC. The chain combines TRBV5-1 with TRBJ1-2; D perhaps matches TRBD1 (6 bases). Deletions cut 0 bases from V and 7 bases from J, with 13 bases between. This CDR3 contains 14 residues. Germline V gene sequence: CDR1 SGHRS, CDR2 YFSETQ.

This clone was counted a few times. This CDR3 is CASSSSGRNVDEQFF. For the CDR3, the DNA is TGTGCCAGCAGCTCGAGCGGGAGAAATGTCGATGAGCAGTTCTTC. The rearrangement links TRBV7-3 to TRBJ2-1; TRBD2 agrees at 8 bases. The CDR3 length is 15 residues. With V trimmed by 4 bases and J by 8 bases, 10 bases remained unmatched. Per germline, CDR1 SGHTA and CDR2 FQGTGA.

The V and J genes are TRBV29-1 and TRBJ1-2; perhaps TRBD1 as D (5 bases). CDR3 length equals 15 residues. Trimming took off 6 bases at V and 0 bases at J, with 17 bases between the two ends. Germline lookup yields CDR1 SQVTM and CDR2 ANQGSEA. DNA of the CDR3: TGCAGCGTAGGGCAGGGACTATCCTCTAACTATGGCTACACCTTC. Translating gives CSVGQGLSSNYGYTF.

The rearrangement links TRBV9 to TRBJ2-3; D unclear. The CDR3 sequence is 14 residues long. Trimming took off 1 base at V and 3 bases at J, with 9 bases between the two ends. Per the germline V gene, CDR1 is SGDLS and CDR2 is YYNGEE. The DNA of the CDR3 is TGTGCCAGCAGCGTAACCCTATCAACAGATACGCAGTATTTT. Protein product: CASSVTLSTDTQYF.

The table lists this clone with a few counts. The J gene is TRBJ2-3, the V gene TRBV5-4; TRBD2 agrees at 13 bases. There are 18 residues in the CDR3. Germline CDR1 reads SGHNT; CDR2 reads YYREEE (reference sequence). V lost 0 bases and J lost 5; bases outside the gene matches: 9. CDR3 amino acids: CASSLDGLAGVRGDTQYF. As DNA, the CDR3 is TGTGCCAGCAGCTTGGACGGACTAGCGGGAGTTCGGGGAGATACGCAGTATTTT.

This sequence joins TRBV2 and TRBJ2-3, with 9 bases lining up with TRBD2. The CDR3 covers 15 residues. J was trimmed by 5 bases and V by 1 base; bases with no gene match: 4. From germline, CDR1 is SNHLY and CDR2 FYNNEI. The chain's CDR3 is CASSEVAGVRDTQYF. Written as DNA, the CDR3 is TGTGCCAGCAGTGAAGTAGCGGGAGTTCGAGATACGCAGTATTTT.

This chain connects TRBV11-3 to TRBJ2-7, with 8 bases aligning to TRBD1. The CDR3 is 13 residues long. Unmatched junction bases numbered 4, after V lost 4 bases and J lost 5 bases. CDR1 is SGHNT, CDR2 YENEEA, per germline. CDR3 DNA sequence: TGTGCCAGCAGCTCAGGACAGGGAGACGAGCAGTACTTC. It codes for CASSSGQGDEQYF.

The chain combines TRBV10-1 with TRBJ2-3, with D maybe TRBD1 (5 bases). The germline gives CDR1 WNHNN, CDR2 SYGVQD (reference sequence). V lost 3 bases and J lost 0, with 13 bases in between. The CDR3 consists of 16 residues. The chain's CDR3 is CASSDPGKTSTDTQYF. CDR3 sequence (DNA): TGCGCCAGCAGTGATCCAGGGAAGACTAGCACAGATACGCAGTATTTT.